Presented here are 9 T cell receptor beta chains from one specimen sequenced in a study of cytomegalovirus exposure and HLA in healthy donors. PCR used 60 Vbeta primers and 13 Jbeta primers. The table came from immunoSEQ multiplex PCR; TCRdb's copy has only in-frame clones and leaves some out. The sample contains about 98,000 clones, approximately 70% of which appear only once. Sequences were obtained from PBMCs. The receptors come from a man in his forties or fifties in good health and CMV-seronegative.

The chain employs TRBV11-2 and TRBJ2-6; maybe TRBD1 (5 bases). The ends were cut back, 5 bases at V and 0 bases at J, with 8 bases in the middle. This CDR3 comprises 15 residues. In germline, CDR1 is SGHAT, CDR2 FQNNGV. CDR3 nucleotides: TGTGCCAGCAGCCTTAGGGGCTCTGGGGCCAACGTCCTGACTTTC. This sequence encodes CASSLRGSGANVLTF.

J is TRBJ2-2 and V is TRBV5-1, with 12 positions matching TRBD2. The CDR3 runs 16 residues. Germline V gene lookup returns CDR1 SGHRS and CDR2 YFSETQ. Unmatched junction bases numbered 3, after V lost 3 bases and J lost 3 bases. CDR3 amino acids: CASSSRTSGDTGELFF. CDR3 DNA: TGCGCCAGCAGCTCCCGGACTAGCGGGGACACCGGGGAGCTGTTTTTT.

The J gene is TRBJ1-3, the V gene TRBV18, with 7 bases identical to TRBD1. V shed 4 bases, J shed 4 bases, and the junction held 7 bases outside the gene matches. The germline V gene encodes CDR1 KGHSH and CDR2 LQKENI. This CDR3 comprises 15 residues. The chain's CDR3 is CASSLIEGGGNTIYF. In nucleotides, the CDR3 is TGTGCCAGCTCACTGATTGAAGGGGGCGGAAACACCATATATTTT.

The rearrangement links TRBV7-2 to TRBJ2-5; the match to TRBD1 covers 8 bases. Matching the DNA end better, TRBJ2-7 makes the J call doubtful. CDR1 and CDR2 (germline): SGHTA, FQGNSA. The CDR3 has 17 residues. The CDR3, as DNA: TGTGCCAGCAGCCTCTCACAGGGCAGGGGGCGATCCTACGAGCAGTACTTC. Amino acid sequence: CASSLSQGRGRSYEQYF.

The V and J genes are TRBV13 and TRBJ2-7; 8 bases map to TRBD2. Germline lookup yields CDR1 PRHDT and CDR2 FYEKMQ (reference sequence). The V segment lost 0 bases and the J segment 0 bases; nucleotides outside the gene matches: 1. The CDR3 has 15 residues. CDR3 DNA: TGTGCCAGCAGCTTAGGGGGGACTAGCTCCTACGAGCAGTACTTC. Translating it yields CASSLGGTSSYEQYF.

This clone turned up a few times. This chain connects TRBV6-5 to TRBJ1-1; D remains unclear. The germline V and J ends were trimmed by 7 bases and 6 bases, with 9 bases remaining between them. Germline V gene data show CDR1 as MNHEY and CDR2 as SVGAGI. The CDR3 covers 11 residues. The CDR3 sequence is CASTRGSEAFF. The CDR3 nucleotides are TGTGCCAGCACTCGAGGATCTGAAGCTTTCTTT.

The gene calls are TRBV7-6 and TRBJ1-4; 11 bases are a match to TRBD1. V gave up 2 bases and J gave up 4 bases; unmatched junction bases: 6. CDR3 length: 17 amino acids. Germline CDR1 and CDR2: SGHVS and FNYEAQ. For the CDR3, the DNA is TGTGCCAGCAGCTTACTAGGACAGGGGGCCCTTAATGAAAAACTGTTTTTT. It codes for CASSLLGQGALNEKLFF.

This chain joins TRBV28 and TRBJ1-4; D is ambiguous. CDR3 length equals 11 residues. V lost 2 bases and J 8 bases, leaving 3 bases between the germline ends. The germline V gene encodes CDR1 MDHEN and CDR2 SYDVKM. As DNA, the CDR3 is TGTGCCAGCAGTTTAAGCGAAAAACTGTTTTTT. It translates to CASSLSEKLFF.

The chain combines TRBV9 with TRBJ2-3; D possibly corresponds to TRBD2 (5 bases). The CDR3 runs 16 residues. Germline V gene sequence: CDR1 SGDLS, CDR2 YYNGEE. Trimming took off 2 bases at V and 4 bases at J, with 17 bases between the two ends. CDR3 amino acids: CASSVGASERADTQYF. CDR3 DNA: TGTGCCAGCAGCGTGGGAGCGTCAGAGAGAGCAGATACGCAGTATTTT.